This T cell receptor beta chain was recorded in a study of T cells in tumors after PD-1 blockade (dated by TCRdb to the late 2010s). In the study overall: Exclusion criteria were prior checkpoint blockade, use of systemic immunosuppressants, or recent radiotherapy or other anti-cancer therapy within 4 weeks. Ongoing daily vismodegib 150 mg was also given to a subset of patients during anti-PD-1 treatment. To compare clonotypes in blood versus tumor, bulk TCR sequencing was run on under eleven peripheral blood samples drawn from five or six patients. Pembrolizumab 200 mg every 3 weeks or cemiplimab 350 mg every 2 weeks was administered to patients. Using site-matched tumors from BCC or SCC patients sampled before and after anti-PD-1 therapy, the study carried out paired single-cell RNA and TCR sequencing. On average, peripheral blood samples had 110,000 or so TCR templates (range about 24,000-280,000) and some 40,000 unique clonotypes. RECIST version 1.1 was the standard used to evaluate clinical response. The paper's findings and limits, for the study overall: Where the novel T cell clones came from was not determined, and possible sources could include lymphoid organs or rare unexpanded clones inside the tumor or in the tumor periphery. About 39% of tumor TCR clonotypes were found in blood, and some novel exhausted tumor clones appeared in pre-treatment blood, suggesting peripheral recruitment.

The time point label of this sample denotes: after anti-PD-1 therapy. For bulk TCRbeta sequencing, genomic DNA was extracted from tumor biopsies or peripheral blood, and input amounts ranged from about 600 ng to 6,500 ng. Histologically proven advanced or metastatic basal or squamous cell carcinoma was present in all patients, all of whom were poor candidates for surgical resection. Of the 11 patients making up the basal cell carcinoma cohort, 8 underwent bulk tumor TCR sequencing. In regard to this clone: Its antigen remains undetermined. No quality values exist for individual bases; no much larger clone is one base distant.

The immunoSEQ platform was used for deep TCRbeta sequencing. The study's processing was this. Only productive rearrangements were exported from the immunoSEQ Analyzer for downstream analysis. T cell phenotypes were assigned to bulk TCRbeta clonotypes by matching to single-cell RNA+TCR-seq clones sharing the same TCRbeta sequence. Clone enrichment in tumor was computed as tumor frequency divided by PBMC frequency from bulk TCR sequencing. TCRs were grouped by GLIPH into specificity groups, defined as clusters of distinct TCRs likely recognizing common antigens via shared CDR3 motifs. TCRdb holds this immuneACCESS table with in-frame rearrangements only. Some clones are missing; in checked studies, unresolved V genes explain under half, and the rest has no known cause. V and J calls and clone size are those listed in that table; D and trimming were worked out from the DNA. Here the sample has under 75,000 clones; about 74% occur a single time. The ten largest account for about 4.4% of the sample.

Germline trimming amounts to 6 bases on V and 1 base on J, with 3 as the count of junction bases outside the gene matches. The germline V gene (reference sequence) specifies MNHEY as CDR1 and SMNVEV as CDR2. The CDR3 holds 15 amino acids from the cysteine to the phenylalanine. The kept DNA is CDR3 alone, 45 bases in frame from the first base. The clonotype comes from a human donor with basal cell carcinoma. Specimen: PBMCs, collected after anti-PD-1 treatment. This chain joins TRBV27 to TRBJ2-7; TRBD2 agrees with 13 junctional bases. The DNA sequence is TGTGCCAGCAGCCGGACTAGCGGGGGATCCTACGAGCAGTACTTC. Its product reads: CASSRTSGGSYEQYF.